The 31 T cell receptor beta chains listed next were all sequenced from one sample in a study of control samples from healthy donors and cancer patients. Data came from immunoSEQ multiplex PCR; TCRdb stores just in-frame clones and leaves some out. This table has around 33,000 clones, roughly 86% appearing once. Sequencing was done on a sample of PBMCs. These receptors all come from a woman aged 40 to 49 with lung cancer.

The chain uses TRBV14 and TRBJ2-1; tentatively, D is TRBD1 or TRBD2 (6 bases each). V lost 4 bases and J 5 bases, leaving 18 bases between the germline ends. CDR3 length: 16 amino acids. CDR1 and CDR2 from the germline V gene are SGHDN and FVKESK. The CDR3 region is CASSPLGGYADNEQFF. CDR3 coding DNA: TGTGCCAGCAGCCCTCTAGGGGGGTATGCGGACAATGAGCAGTTCTTC.

J is TRBJ2-3 and V is TRBV5-1; 13 bases agree with TRBD2. Germline values: CDR1 SGHRS, CDR2 YFSETQ. Trimming cost V 3 bases and J 5 bases; bases outside gene matches: 6. The CDR3 is 16 amino acids. The CDR3 nucleotides read TGCGCCAGCAGCTCGGGACTAGCGGGGAAGGGAGATACGCAGTATTTT. Amino acids: CASSSGLAGKGDTQYF.

The gene calls are TRBV7-2 and TRBJ2-5, with D unresolved. Deletions cut 5 bases from V and 0 bases from J, with 13 bases between. This CDR3 is built from 15 residues. Germline V CDR1 and CDR2: SGHTA, FQGNSA. CDR3: CASSQLTWNQETQYF. DNA for the CDR3: TGTGCCAGCAGCCAGCTTACGTGGAACCAAGAGACCCAGTACTTC.

This chain links TRBV7-9 with TRBJ1-4; D remains unclear. This CDR3 comprises 12 residues. The V gene lost 11 bases and the J gene lost 7 bases, with 14 bases spanning the gap. Germline CDR1 and CDR2: SEHNR and FQNEAQ (reference sequence). In DNA, the CDR3 is TGTGCCGGGAGAGGGAGTACTGAAAAACTGTTTTTT. This sequence encodes CAGRGSTEKLFF.

The genes are TRBV6-4 and TRBJ2-3, with TRBD2 identical over 10 bases. V lost 2 bases to trimming and J lost 4 bases; unmatched junction nucleotides: 0. The CDR3 has 14 residues. Germline CDR1 reads MRHNA; CDR2 reads SNTAGT. The CDR3 region is CASSDSGGADTQYF. CDR3 bases: TGTGCCAGCAGTGACAGCGGGGGGGCAGATACGCAGTATTTT.

This clone was counted a single time. The chain joins TRBV19 to TRBJ2-5; tentatively, D is TRBD1 (6 bases). Germline loops: CDR1 LNHDA, CDR2 SQIVND (reference sequence). The CDR3 is made up of 12 amino acids. Trimming removed 6 bases from V and 5 bases from J, with 10 bases in between. In DNA form, the CDR3 reads TGTGCCAGTAGCAAAACAGGGGAGACCCAGTACTTC. Its protein product is CASSKTGETQYF.

This chain links TRBV19 with TRBJ1-5; TRBD1 might be the D (6 bases). The CDR3 contains 14 residues. The V gene lost 4 bases and the J gene lost 2 bases, with 9 bases spanning the gap. Germline assignment: CDR1 LNHDA and CDR2 SQIVND (reference sequence). CDR3 DNA sequence: TGTGCCAGTAGTAACCGACAGGGCAATCAGCCCCAGCATTTT. It is translated as CASSNRQGNQPQHF.

J is TRBJ1-3 and V is TRBV7-9, with 7 bases identical to TRBD1. J gave up 10 bases and V 3 bases, and 3 bases lay outside the gene matches. The CDR3 totals 12 residues. Germline CDR1 is SEHNR and CDR2 is FQNEAQ (reference sequence). DNA of the CDR3: TGTGCCAGCAGCTTCGAGGGGGCGACCATATATTTT. Protein sequence: CASSFEGATIYF. The variable domain in full, with the rest retrieved from reference TRBV7-9 and TRBJ1-3, is DTGVSQNPRHKITKRGQNVTFRCDPISEHNRLYWYRQTLGQGPEFLTYFQNEAQLEKSRLLSDRFSAERPKGSFSTLEIQRTEQGDSAMYLCASSFEGATIYFGEGSWLTVV.

The chain joins TRBV4-2 to TRBJ1-6, with D possibly TRBD1 on 5 matching bases. This CDR3 region has 11 residues. The germline CDR1 and CDR2 sequences are LGHNA and YNFKEQ. CDR3 coding DNA: TGTGGACGGGCAGGGCTAGCGCCCCTCCACTTT. It translates to CGRAGLAPLHF.

J is TRBJ1-2 and V is TRBV2, with TRBD1 matching over 7 bases. The germline gives CDR1 SNHLY, CDR2 FYNNEI. V was clipped by 3 bases and J by 4 bases; unmatched bases: 2. The CDR3 consists of 13 residues. The CDR3 DNA reads as TGTGCCAGCAGTGATGACAGGGCCTATGGCTACACCTTC. Residues: CASSDDRAYGYTF.

The chain joins TRBV3-1 (or the pseudogene TRBV3-2) to TRBJ1-2; D not resolved. The ends were cut back, 0 bases at V and 6 bases at J, with 11 bases in the middle. Germline CDR1 is LGHDT and CDR2 is YNNKEL (reference sequence). This CDR3 has 14 residues. The CDR3 region is CASSQETPWDGYTF. As DNA, the CDR3 is TGTGCCAGCAGCCAAGAGACACCGTGGGATGGCTACACCTTC.

This chain joins TRBV19 and TRBJ2-1; 12 positions agree with TRBD2. V lost 3 bases and J lost 3; bases outside the gene matches: 3. The CDR3 loop spans 16 amino acids. The germline CDR1 and CDR2 sequences are LNHDA and SQIVND (reference sequence). This CDR3 is CASSILAGGVYNEQFF. CDR3 nucleotides: TGTGCCAGTAGTATCCTAGCGGGGGGGGTCTACAATGAGCAGTTCTTC.

About this clone: The sample carries other DNA sequences with the same CDR3. J is TRBJ1-5 and V is TRBV21-1; the tabulated D call, TRBD1, remains unverified against the DNA. TRBV21-1 is noted as a pseudogene. This CDR3 region has 17 residues. The CDR3 protein is CASSIRTGSPSNQPQHF. The CDR3 bases are TGTGCCAGCAGCATTCGGACAGGATCGCCCAGCAATCAGCCCCAGCATTTT.

This sequence joins TRBV2 and TRBJ1-5; TRBD1 might be the D (5 bases). V lost 4 bases to trimming and J lost 2 bases, with 12 bases between them. The CDR3 totals 15 residues. Germline CDR1 SNHLY, CDR2 FYNNEI. The CDR3 coding sequence is TGTGCCAGCAGTGGAGCCAGGGTAGGCAATCAGCCCCAGCATTTT. It specifies CASSGARVGNQPQHF. Full variable domain (remainder filled in from reference TRBV2 and TRBJ1-5): EPEVTQTPSHQVTQMGQEVILRCVPISNHLYFYWYRQILGQKVEFLVSFYNNEISEKSEIFDDQFSVERPDGSNFTLKIRSTKLEDSAMYFCASSGARVGNQPQHFGDGTRLSIL.

J is TRBJ2-3 and V is TRBV24-1, with D perhaps TRBD1 or TRBD2 (6 bases each). Germline V gene sequence: CDR1 KGHDR, CDR2 SFDVKD. Deletions cut 5 bases from V and 4 bases from J, with 12 bases between. The CDR3 is 14 residues long. The CDR3 sequence is CATSVGGRADTQYF. Written as DNA, the CDR3 is TGTGCCACCAGTGTTGGGGGGCGCGCAGATACGCAGTATTTT.

V and J are TRBV2 and TRBJ2-7, with 8 bases matching TRBD1. This CDR3 is 14 amino acids long. Germline V gene data show CDR1 as SNHLY and CDR2 as FYNNEI. V was pared by 0 bases and J by 4 bases, with 2 bases of the junction left unmatched. The CDR3 sequence is CASSEAGQAYEQYF. CDR3 DNA sequence: TGTGCCAGCAGTGAAGCGGGACAGGCTTACGAGCAGTACTTC.

This clone was recorded a few times. This chain uses TRBV11-3 with TRBJ2-2, with TRBD2 matching 11 bases. CDR1 and CDR2 (germline): SGHNT, YENEEA. After removal of 5 bases from V and 1 base from J, the junction contained 3 bases not matched to a gene. The CDR3 loop spans 16 amino acids. CDR3 sequence reads: CASSPGTSGNTGELFF. CDR3 in DNA: TGTGCCAGCAGCCCTGGGACTAGCGGGAACACCGGGGAGCTGTTTTTT.

This clone has just one count. This sequence joins TRBV28 and TRBJ1-1, with unresolved D. This CDR3 comprises 17 residues. Trimming left V 5 bases short and J 6 bases short, with 25 bases between. CDR1 MDHEN and CDR2 SYDVKM come from the germline V gene. CDR3 nucleotide sequence: TGTGCCAGCAGTCACCACGGGGTTGGGTTTTTGGCCCCTGAAGCTTTCTTT. Protein: CASSHHGVGFLAPEAFF.

The chain carries TRBV7-9 and TRBJ1-4; D is undetermined. V dropped 3 bases and J dropped 5 bases, with 13 bases sitting between them. The CDR3 has 15 amino acids. Germline V gene data show CDR1 as SEHNR and CDR2 as FQNEAQ (reference sequence). The CDR3 loop is CASSLLVSGNEKLFF. The CDR3 DNA follows: TGTGCCAGCAGCTTGTTAGTGTCAGGCAATGAAAAACTGTTTTTT.

This chain links TRBV2 with TRBJ1-1, with TRBD1 matching 8 bases. Germline V gene data show CDR1 as SNHLY and CDR2 as FYNNEI. V lost 6 bases to trimming and J lost 1 base; unmatched junction nucleotides: 7. The CDR3 is made up of 15 amino acids. CDR3 residues: CASSPYGQGNTEAFF. Written as DNA, the CDR3 is TGTGCCAGCAGCCCCTATGGACAGGGGAACACTGAAGCTTTCTTT.

The chain's CDR3 is CAWSDSQTGSYGPQHF. CDR3 DNA sequence: TGTGCCTGGAGTGATTCACAGACAGGGTCTTATGGGCCCCAGCATTTT. The rearrangement uses TRBV30 and TRBJ1-5; 7 nucleotides align to TRBD1. The CDR3 totals 16 residues. V dropped 1 base and J dropped 9; count of bases not matched to a gene: 15. Looked up from germline, CDR1 is GTSNPN and CDR2 is SVGIG (reference sequence).

This clone occurred once. The rearrangement links TRBV5-4 to TRBJ2-2; D gene unclear. The CDR3 sequence is 13 residues long. V lost 0 bases, J lost 6 bases, and 6 bases lay in between. CDR1 and CDR2 from the germline V gene are SGHNT and YYREEE (reference sequence). As DNA, the CDR3 is TGTGCCAGCAGCTTGGGGGTTGCCGGGGAGCTGTTTTTT. Encoded protein: CASSLGVAGELFF.

This sequence joins TRBV19 and TRBJ1-6, with 9 nucleotides matching TRBD1. From germline, CDR1 is LNHDA and CDR2 SQIVND (reference sequence). With V trimmed by 8 bases and J by 8 bases, 10 bases remained unmatched. This CDR3 spans 15 amino acids. The CDR3 protein is CASRYLTGGDSPLHF. The CDR3 DNA is TGTGCCAGTCGTTACTTGACAGGGGGGGATTCACCCCTCCACTTT.

This sequence joins TRBV9 and TRBJ2-7; the D call may be TRBD1 or TRBD2 (5 bases each). The CDR3 totals 14 residues. Germline V lookup: CDR1 SGDLS, CDR2 YYNGEE. The ends were cut back, 4 bases at V and 6 bases at J, with 17 bases in the middle. CDR3 in amino acids: CASSPRDASGEQYF. CDR3 nucleotides: TGTGCCAGCAGCCCTCGGGACGCGTCGGGCGAGCAGTACTTC.

This chain uses TRBV18 with TRBJ1-1; no clear D gene. Germline V gives CDR1 KGHSH, CDR2 LQKENI. CDR3 size: 11 residues. Trimming shortened V by 6 bases and J by 5 bases, and 7 bases separated the two germline ends. The CDR3 spells CASSDRTEAFF. In nucleotides, the CDR3 is TGTGCCAGCTCGGACCGAACTGAAGCTTTCTTT.

This chain links TRBV2 with TRBJ2-7; D is uncertain. This CDR3 region has 13 residues. Germline V CDR1 and CDR2: SNHLY, FYNNEI. Trimming shortened V by 5 bases and J by 1 base, and 9 bases separated the two germline ends. The CDR3 sequence is CASSSGPSYEQYF. The CDR3 DNA follows: TGTGCCAGCAGTTCCGGACCTTCCTACGAGCAGTACTTC.

J is TRBJ2-5 and V is TRBV11-2; the match to TRBD1 covers 10 bases. After removal of 4 bases from V and 7 bases from J, the junction contained 12 bases not matched to a gene. The CDR3 covers 16 residues. The germline gives CDR1 SGHAT, CDR2 FQNNGV. The CDR3 reads CASSSMGQGTYGTQYF. The CDR3, as DNA: TGTGCCAGCAGCTCCATGGGACAGGGGACGTATGGGACCCAGTACTTC.

CDR3 in DNA: TGCAGCGTAGAGGCTGGGTACATTCAGTACTTC. It is translated as CSVEAGYIQYF. This chain links TRBV29-1 with TRBJ2-4; no clear D. The CDR3 loop spans 11 amino acids. Trimming took off 6 bases at V and 8 bases at J, with 11 bases between the two ends. Germline values: CDR1 SQVTM, CDR2 ANQGSEA.

The rearrangement joins TRBV7-9 to TRBJ2-3, with D possibly being TRBD2 (6 bases). The CDR3 spans 13 residues. V dropped 5 bases and J dropped 6 bases, with 12 bases sitting between them. Looked up from germline, CDR1 is SEHNR and CDR2 is FQNEAQ (reference sequence). The CDR3 is CASSVGGADTQYF. The CDR3 coding sequence is TGTGCCAGCAGCGTAGGAGGGGCCGATACGCAGTATTTT.

The V gene is TRBV7-2, the J gene TRBJ2-5; 16 bases align to TRBD2. CDR1 and CDR2 from the germline V gene are SGHTA and FQGNSA. This CDR3 spans 16 amino acids. V lost 2 bases to trimming and J lost 9 bases; unmatched junction nucleotides: 6. The CDR3 protein is CASSLFGTSGGVSQYF. DNA of the CDR3: TGTGCCAGCAGCTTATTTGGGACTAGCGGGGGGGTTTCCCAGTACTTC.

The chain recombines TRBV3-1 (or the pseudogene TRBV3-2) with TRBJ1-1; D is unresolved. Germline CDR1 reads LGHDT; CDR2 reads YNNKEL (reference sequence). V was clipped by 1 base and J by 4 bases, with 10 bases between them. The CDR3 contains 14 residues. In DNA, the CDR3 is TGTGCCAGCAGCCAAGGCGGGTACGGCACTGAAGCTTTCTTT. It is translated as CASSQGGYGTEAFF.